These 18 T cell receptor beta chains came from one sample sequenced in a study of cytomegalovirus exposure and HLA in healthy donors. The PCR ran on 60 Vbeta and 13 Jbeta primers. Profiling relied on immunoSEQ multiplex PCR, and the TCRdb table lists in-frame clones only, not all of them. Among about 98,000 clones listed, roughly 70% were seen once. Sequencing was carried out using PBMCs. Receptors were obtained from a male donor in good health and CMV-seronegative.

This clone has only a few counts. The J gene is TRBJ1-1, the V gene TRBV29-1, with D perhaps TRBD1 (5 bases). The CDR3 is 15 amino acids. Germline V CDR1 and CDR2: SQVTM, ANQGSEA. Trimming removed 5 bases at V and 4 bases at J, with 20 bases between. The CDR3 coding sequence is TGCAGCGTTCTCGTGACCCCGGGGGTGGGCACTGAAGCTTTCTTT. Its translation is CSVLVTPGVGTEAFF. Full variable domain (outside the CDR3, taken from reference TRBV29-1 and TRBJ1-1): SAVISQKPSRDICQRGTSLTIQCQVDSQVTMMFWYRQQPGQSLTLIATANQGSEATYESGFVIDKFPISRPNLTFSTLTVSNMSPEDSSIYLCSVLVTPGVGTEAFFGQGTRLTVV.

The CDR3 is CASSQEVGLALEDTQYF. CDR3 in DNA: TGCGCCAGCAGCCAAGAGGTTGGACTAGCTCTGGAAGATACGCAGTATTTT. The J gene is TRBJ2-3, the V gene TRBV4-1, with 8 nucleotides matching TRBD2. Germline CDR1 is MGHRA and CDR2 is YSYEKL. The CDR3 has 17 residues. V lost 0 bases, J lost 5 bases, and 10 bases stayed unmatched.

The chain is built from TRBV5-1 and TRBJ2-1; D uncertain. In germline, CDR1 is SGHRS, CDR2 YFSETQ. The CDR3 extends over 12 amino acids. V dropped 4 bases and J dropped 5 bases, with 7 bases sitting between them. CDR3 sequence (DNA): TGCGCCAGCAGCCGAAGCAACAATGAGCAGTTCTTC. Its protein is CASSRSNNEQFF.

The J gene is TRBJ1-4, the V gene TRBV9, with a tentative D call TRBD1 (6 bases). This CDR3 contains 14 residues. Deletions cut 0 bases from V and 7 bases from J, with 10 bases between. The germline CDR1 and CDR2 sequences are SGDLS and YYNGEE. The CDR3 here is CASSVAGVGEKLFF. CDR3 DNA sequence: TGTGCCAGCAGCGTAGCAGGGGTGGGTGAAAAACTGTTTTTT.

CDR3 sequence reads: CASSPESGGRATGELFF. In DNA, the CDR3 is TGTGCCAGCTCACCTGAGTCCGGCGGGAGGGCCACCGGGGAGCTGTTTTTT. The J gene is TRBJ2-2, the V gene TRBV18, with 9 bases that match TRBD2. V lost 3 bases and J lost 4; bases outside the gene matches: 9. This CDR3 has 17 residues. In germline, CDR1 is KGHSH, CDR2 LQKENI.

This chain links TRBV7-9 with TRBJ1-5; D remains unclear. V gave up 7 bases and J gave up 2 bases, with 15 bases separating them. This CDR3 has 15 residues. From germline, CDR1 is SEHNR and CDR2 FQNEAQ (reference sequence). This CDR3 reads CASTPSGTGNQPQHF. The CDR3 nucleotides read TGTGCCAGCACGCCCAGTGGAACAGGCAATCAGCCCCAGCATTTT.

This chain links TRBV5-4 with TRBJ1-1, with D possibly being TRBD1 (6 bases). The CDR3 has 15 amino acids. V was shortened by 4 bases and J by 0 bases, with 13 bases between the two germline ends. The germline CDR1 and CDR2 sequences are SGHNT and YYREEE (reference sequence). As DNA, the CDR3 is TGTGCCAGCAGCCGGGGGGACATTTTGAACACTGAAGCTTTCTTT. Translation gives CASSRGDILNTEAFF.

The chain carries TRBV27 and TRBJ2-1, with D possibly matching TRBD2 (5 bases). The CDR3 runs to 14 residues. Germline CDR1 MNHEY, CDR2 SMNVEV (reference sequence). The germline V and J ends were trimmed by 8 bases and 4 bases, with 15 bases remaining between them. Written as DNA, the CDR3 is TGTGCCAGCGGCGTGGCAGCGGTATACAATGAGCAGTTCTTC. Translated, it gives CASGVAAVYNEQFF.

The chain recombines TRBV5-4 with TRBJ2-7, with D unclear. Per germline, CDR1 SGHNT and CDR2 YYREEE (reference sequence). V lost 4 bases, J lost 6 bases, and 20 bases lay in between. There are 15 residues in the CDR3. CDR3 nucleotides: TGTGCCAGCAGCCCTAGGCTAGGAAGTCAGTCCGAGCAGTACTTC. This gives the protein CASSPRLGSQSEQYF.

The V call is TRBV30, the J call TRBJ2-7; TRBD2 might be the D (5 bases). Looked up from germline, CDR1 is GTSNPN and CDR2 is SVGIG (reference sequence). This CDR3 contains 14 residues. Trimming took off 0 bases at V and 0 bases at J, with 9 bases between the two ends. CDR3 sequence reads: CAWSVKLGSYEQYF. The DNA of the CDR3 is TGTGCCTGGAGTGTAAAACTAGGCTCCTACGAGCAGTACTTC.

A remark on this clone: Additional DNA sequences in this sample encode the identical CDR3. The chain combines TRBV27 with TRBJ2-1, with D possibly being TRBD2 (6 bases). The CDR3 is made up of 14 amino acids. Germline CDR1 is MNHEY and CDR2 is SMNVEV (reference sequence). V lost 2 bases, J lost 3 bases, and 8 bases lay in between. The CDR3: CASSLGGSYNEQFF. The CDR3 coding sequence is TGTGCCAGCAGTTTAGGGGGGAGCTACAATGAGCAGTTCTTC.

V and J are TRBV27 and TRBJ2-7; TRBD1 matches 7 bases. The CDR3 is made up of 13 amino acids. The J segment lost 3 bases and the V segment lost 2 bases, leaving 1 base of the junction unmatched. The germline V gene has CDR1 MNHEY and CDR2 SMNVEV (reference sequence). Here the CDR3 reads CASSLTGDYEQYF. CDR3 coding DNA: TGTGCCAGCAGTTTAACAGGGGACTACGAGCAGTACTTC.

This clone turned up a few times. The genes are TRBV7-2 and TRBJ2-7; TRBD2 aligns across 8 bases. Trimming at V came to 5 bases and at J to 2 bases, leaving 5 bases not matched to a gene. CDR3 length: 14 amino acids. The V gene's germline CDR1 is SGHTA and CDR2 FQGNSA. CDR3 in amino acids: CASSPDSGAYEQYF. The CDR3 region has the DNA TGTGCCAGCAGCCCCGATAGCGGGGCCTACGAGCAGTACTTC.

As to this clone: Other DNA sequences in the same sample also yield this CDR3. The chain is built from TRBV5-1 and TRBJ2-3; 10 nucleotides match TRBD2. This CDR3 is built from 16 residues. Germline V gives CDR1 SGHRS, CDR2 YFSETQ. J lost 2 bases, V lost 2 bases, and 5 bases had no gene match. CDR3 nucleotides: TGCGCCAGCAGCTTAGGACTAGCGGAGTTCACAGATACGCAGTATTTT. It translates to CASSLGLAEFTDTQYF. The entire variable domain, with the rest obtained from reference TRBV5-1 and TRBJ2-3, is as follows: KAGVTQTPRYLIKTRGQQVTLSCSPISGHRSVSWYQQTPGQGLQFLFEYFSETQRNKGNFPGRFSGRQFSNSRSEMNVSTLELGDSALYLCASSLGLAEFTDTQYFGPGTRLTVL.

J is TRBJ2-7 and V is TRBV15, with TRBD2 matching over 12 bases. The CDR3 length is 15 residues. The germline gives CDR1 LNHNV, CDR2 YYDKDF (reference sequence). With 1 base clipped from V and 7 bases from J, the junction kept 5 bases outside the gene matches. CDR3 in amino acids: CATSRASGRVGEQYF. In nucleotides, the CDR3 is TGTGCCACCAGCAGAGCTAGCGGGAGGGTGGGAGAGCAGTACTTC.

This chain joins TRBV5-1 and TRBJ1-1, with D possibly TRBD1 on 5 matching bases. This CDR3 has 16 amino acids. Germline lookup yields CDR1 SGHRS and CDR2 YFSETQ. Trimming stripped 5 bases from V and 0 bases from J, with 17 bases between. This chain's CDR3 is CASSYETVPMNTEAFF. The CDR3 coding sequence is TGCGCCAGCAGTTATGAGACAGTGCCCATGAACACTGAAGCTTTCTTT.

This chain joins TRBV9 and TRBJ1-3; 8 positions agree with TRBD1. CDR1 is SGDLS and CDR2 is YYNGEE in the germline V gene. The length of the CDR3 is 14 residues. Trimming at V came to 6 bases and at J to 3 bases, leaving 5 bases not matched to a gene. CDR3 nucleotides: TGTGCCAGCACTGACAGGGGTGGTGGAAACACCATATATTTT. It is translated as CASTDRGGGNTIYF.

This chain joins TRBV19 and TRBJ1-5, with TRBD1 matching over 9 bases. This CDR3 comprises 16 residues. Germline values: CDR1 LNHDA, CDR2 SQIVND (reference sequence). The V segment lost 3 bases and the J segment 7 bases; nucleotides outside the gene matches: 10. The CDR3 nucleotides are TGTGCCAGTAGTATTGGCGGACAGGGGAACATCCAGCCCCAGCATTTT. It translates to CASSIGGQGNIQPQHF.